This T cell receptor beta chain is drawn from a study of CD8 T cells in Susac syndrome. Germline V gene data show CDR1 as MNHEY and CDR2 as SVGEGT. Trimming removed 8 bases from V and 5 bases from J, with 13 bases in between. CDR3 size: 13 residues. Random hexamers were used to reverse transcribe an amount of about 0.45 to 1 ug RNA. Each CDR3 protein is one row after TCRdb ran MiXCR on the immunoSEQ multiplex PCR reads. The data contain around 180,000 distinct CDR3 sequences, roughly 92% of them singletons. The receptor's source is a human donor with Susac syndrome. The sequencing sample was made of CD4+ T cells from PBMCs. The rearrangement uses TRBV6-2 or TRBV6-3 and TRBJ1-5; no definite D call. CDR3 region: CASSSWGDQPQHF. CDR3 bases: TGTGCCAGCTCAAGCTGGGGTGATCAGCCCCAGCATTTT.